A single sample gave rise to the 20 T cell receptor beta chains below, sequenced in a study of cytomegalovirus exposure and HLA in healthy donors. The method was immunoSEQ multiplex PCR; TCRdb's version includes in-frame clones alone and lacks a portion of them. This sample has hundreds of thousands of clones, with approximately 84% found just once. The specimen sequenced was PBMCs. These receptors were taken from a woman aged 25 to 39 in good health and CMV-seropositive.

The chain carries TRBV11-2 and TRBJ2-5, with TRBD1 as a possible D gene (6 bases). V was pared by 5 bases and J by 5 bases, with 18 bases between. This CDR3 has 15 amino acids. Germline V gives CDR1 SGHAT, CDR2 FQNNGV. This CDR3 is CASSLVRGSQETQYF. CDR3 DNA sequence: TGTGCCAGCAGCCTAGTGAGGGGGTCTCAGGAGACCCAGTACTTC.

This sequence joins TRBV28 and TRBJ2-1, with 10 bases identical to TRBD2. CDR3 length: 16 residues. The V gene end was trimmed by 2 bases and the J gene end by 5 bases; junction bases not matched to a gene: 6. The germline V gene has CDR1 MDHEN and CDR2 SYDVKM. This CDR3 reads CASSLNSGRYNNEQFF. CDR3 DNA: TGTGCCAGCAGTTTAAATAGCGGGAGGTATAACAATGAGCAGTTCTTC.

This chain links TRBV5-1 with TRBJ1-1; 8 bases map to TRBD1. This CDR3 has 16 amino acids. The germline CDR1 and CDR2 sequences are SGHRS and YFSETQ. The V segment lost 5 bases and the J segment 4 bases; nucleotides outside the gene matches: 13. The CDR3 sequence is CASRQDRERLGTEAFF. The CDR3 DNA follows: TGCGCCAGCAGACAGGACAGGGAGAGGTTAGGCACTGAAGCTTTCTTT.

The chain carries TRBV7-6 and TRBJ1-1, with 8 positions matching TRBD1. The V and J ends lost 5 bases and 7 bases, in that order; junction bases with no gene match: 12. The CDR3 length is 15 residues. Germline loops: CDR1 SGHVS, CDR2 FNYEAQ. This CDR3 is CASSPDGTGLSEAFF. The CDR3 DNA is TGTGCCAGCAGCCCAGACGGGACAGGATTGAGTGAAGCTTTCTTT.

J is TRBJ1-1 and V is TRBV27; TRBD1 might be the D (5 bases). V was clipped by 2 bases and J by 5 bases, with 9 bases between them. CDR1 is MNHEY, CDR2 SMNVEV, per germline (reference sequence). The CDR3 is 13 amino acids. CDR3 loop: CASSLQGWTEAFF. For the CDR3, the DNA is TGTGCCAGCAGTTTACAGGGTTGGACTGAAGCTTTCTTT.

The V and J genes are TRBV7-9 and TRBJ2-1, with D possibly being TRBD1 (7 bases). The CDR3 runs 14 residues. The V end was cut by 6 bases, the J end by 7 bases, with 16 bases between. CDR1 and CDR2 (germline): SEHNR, FQNEAQ (reference sequence). This chain's CDR3 is CASRAGQLRNEQFF. The CDR3 DNA reads as TGTGCCAGCAGGGCGGGACAGCTTCGAAATGAGCAGTTCTTC.

The chain combines TRBV7-6 with TRBJ1-2, with 9 nucleotides matching TRBD1. Germline loops: CDR1 SGHVS, CDR2 FNYEAQ. The CDR3 has 13 residues. V trimming: 1 base; J trimming: 8 bases; junction bases outside the gene matches: 2. The CDR3 spells CASSLGQGDGYTF. CDR3 DNA sequence: TGTGCCAGCAGCTTAGGACAGGGGGACGGCTACACCTTC.

The V call is TRBV5-4, the J call TRBJ2-5, with D maybe TRBD2 (6 bases). Germline assignment: CDR1 SGHNT and CDR2 YYREEE (reference sequence). CDR3 length: 13 amino acids. The ends were cut back, 4 bases at V and 5 bases at J, with 12 bases in the middle. CDR3 nucleotide sequence: TGTGCCAGCAGCAGAGCTAGCGCTGAGACCCAGTACTTC. It encodes CASSRASAETQYF.

The rearrangement uses TRBV2 and TRBJ2-2, with D perhaps TRBD2 (7 bases). V dropped 7 bases and J dropped 6 bases, with 18 bases sitting between them. The CDR3 length is 15 residues. Germline assignment: CDR1 SNHLY and CDR2 FYNNEI. The DNA for the CDR3 is TGTGCCAGCATGATGGACGAAGGGGGGGCCGGGGAGCTGTTTTTT. Amino acid sequence: CASMMDEGGAGELFF.

The gene calls are TRBV6-1 and TRBJ2-1, with D maybe TRBD2 (5 bases). Trimming left V 11 bases short and J 0 bases short, with 11 bases between. Germline V gene data show CDR1 as MNHNS and CDR2 as SASEGT. The CDR3 runs 13 residues. The CDR3 is CAGAAGSYNEQFF. In DNA, the CDR3 is TGTGCCGGAGCGGCGGGCTCCTACAATGAGCAGTTCTTC.

J is TRBJ2-1 and V is TRBV5-1, with a possible D match to TRBD2 (6 bases). The CDR3 sequence is 14 residues long. Germline loops: CDR1 SGHRS, CDR2 YFSETQ. Trimming removed 0 bases from V and 13 bases from J, with 17 bases in between. This CDR3 reads CASSLDFHPGVQFF. The CDR3 nucleotides are TGCGCCAGCAGCTTGGACTTTCATCCGGGAGTTCAGTTCTTC.

The chain is built from TRBV6-5 and TRBJ1-4, with 7 bases fitting TRBD1. This CDR3 has 15 residues. J was trimmed by 10 bases and V by 4 bases; bases with no gene match: 12. Per the germline V gene, CDR1 is MNHEY and CDR2 is SVGAGI. The CDR3 region is CASSFNTGTARKLFF. The CDR3 DNA follows: TGTGCCAGCAGTTTTAATACCGGGACAGCAAGAAAACTGTTTTTT.

The rearrangement uses TRBV6-5 and TRBJ2-3, with 10 bases that match TRBD2. CDR1 and CDR2 (germline): MNHEY, SVGAGI. CDR3 length: 16 amino acids. The V gene end was trimmed by 0 bases and the J gene end by 6 bases; junction bases not matched to a gene: 6. CDR3 loop: CASSYSQREGSDTQYF. The CDR3 bases are TGTGCCAGCAGTTACTCTCAGCGGGAGGGAAGCGATACGCAGTATTTT.

This chain connects TRBV11-2 to TRBJ2-7; 7 positions agree with TRBD1. The germline V gene has CDR1 SGHAT and CDR2 FQNNGV. Trimming at V came to 5 bases and at J to 0 bases, leaving 10 bases not matched to a gene. CDR3 size: 16 residues. The CDR3 region has the DNA TGTGCCAGCAGCCCCCCAGGGGACAGCTTCTCCTACGAGCAGTACTTC. Translating gives CASSPPGDSFSYEQYF.

The chain links TRBV6-5 to TRBJ2-5; TRBD2 matches at 11 bases. From germline, CDR1 is MNHEY and CDR2 SVGAGI. The CDR3 is 15 residues long. V lost 5 bases, J lost 5 bases, and 7 bases stayed unmatched. CDR3 coding DNA: TGTGCCAGCAGTCCTCTAGCGGGAGGCTGGGAGACCCAGTACTTC. Translated: CASSPLAGGWETQYF.

The chain employs TRBV29-1 and TRBJ2-7; D gene ambiguous. The CDR3 covers 12 residues. Germline V gives CDR1 SQVTM, CDR2 ANQGSEA. Trimming removed 4 bases at V and 2 bases at J, with 9 bases between. The CDR3 loop is CSVAFTPYEQYF. CDR3 nucleotide sequence: TGCAGCGTTGCTTTCACTCCCTACGAGCAGTACTTC.

The chain links TRBV27 to TRBJ2-1, with 7 positions matching TRBD2. Trimming removed 1 base from V and 0 bases from J; junction bases left unmatched: 9. CDR3 length: 18 residues. Germline V gene data show CDR1 as MNHEY and CDR2 as SMNVEV (reference sequence). The CDR3 here is CASSLLMPSGYSYNEQFF. For the CDR3, the DNA is TGTGCCAGCAGTTTATTGATGCCTAGCGGATACTCCTACAATGAGCAGTTCTTC.

The chain links TRBV30 to TRBJ2-3; 7 positions match TRBD1. Per the germline V gene, CDR1 is GTSNPN and CDR2 is SVGIG (reference sequence). CDR3 size: 14 residues. With V trimmed by 4 bases and J by 1 base, 5 bases remained unmatched. CDR3 nucleotides: TGTGCCTGGAACAGACAGGGACGCACAGATACGCAGTATTTT. Amino acids: CAWNRQGRTDTQYF.

This rearrangement joins TRBV11-2 to TRBJ2-7, with D possibly being TRBD1 (5 bases). Germline loops: CDR1 SGHAT, CDR2 FQNNGV. The V end was cut by 10 bases, the J end by 6 bases, with 16 bases between. The CDR3 is 12 amino acids. DNA of the CDR3: TGTGCCACCGGACAAATAAGGGCCGAGCAGTACTTC. Its protein is CATGQIRAEQYF.

Of note for this clone: A junction boundary mismatches the germline segment, possibly from a read error. V usage is TRBV7-3 and J usage is TRBJ2-3; TRBD2 is a possible D gene (5 bases). Germline V gives CDR1 SGHTA, CDR2 FQGTGA. The CDR3 sequence is 13 residues long. CDR3 sequence: CASSLSPGIHVRF. In DNA, the CDR3 is TGTGCCAGCAGCCTATCACCCGGGATCCACGTCCGTTTT.